The next 31 T cell receptor beta chains were all read from a single sample in a study of blood T cells in healthy people across ages (dated by TCRdb to between 2014 and 2017). Receptors were amplified or captured by 5' RACE. The instrument was an Illumina HiSeq 2500. A second PCR of roughly 7 to 11 cycles was performed with a sample-barcoded 5' primer and a J-beta primer mix. TCRdb itself trimmed the public reads at Q25 with fastp, ran MiXCR and retained productive beta chains. Rows with one shared CDR3 protein collapse into an entry with the most common genes and DNA. Across this sample there are around 800,000 distinct CDR3 sequences, with under 45% seen only once. Jointly, the top ten make up roughly 19% of the sample. Sequencing was done on a sample of blood. The receptors stem from a man between 60 and 75 years old in good health.

This clonotype was seen a handful of times. The chain joins TRBV12-3 or TRBV12-4 to TRBJ2-7, with D tentatively TRBD2 (6 bases). The CDR3 covers 12 residues. V shed 7 bases and J shed 12 bases, with 19 bases lying between them. As DNA, the CDR3 is TGTGCCAGCACCCGGGACTCTTCCTTGATGTACTTC. This gives the protein CASTRDSSLMYF.

This clonotype was seen only a few times. The chain carries TRBV29-1 and TRBJ2-7; D may be TRBD1 (5 bases). CDR1 and CDR2 (germline): SQVTM, ANQGSEA. V shed 3 bases and J shed 3 bases, with 18 bases lying between them. The CDR3 contains 15 residues. In DNA, the CDR3 is TGCAGCGTTGAGGAACACTGGGGCCATAACTACGAGCAGTACTTC. It encodes CSVEEHWGHNYEQYF.

This clonotype was picked up a small number of times. V gene TRBV6-5 combines with J gene TRBJ2-5; tentative D call: TRBD1 (6 bases). Per the germline V gene, CDR1 is MNHEY and CDR2 is SVGAGI. The length of the CDR3 is 16 residues. V lost 5 bases and J lost 5, with 21 bases in between. CDR3 sequence (DNA): TGTGCCAGCAGTCCGACCCCAGGGGCAGCCTGGGAGACCCAGTACTTC. As protein: CASSPTPGAAWETQYF.

This clonotype was seen just once. The V and J genes are TRBV20-1 and TRBJ2-7; 8 nucleotides match TRBD1. CDR1 and CDR2 (germline): DFQATT, SNEGSKA (reference sequence). The length of the CDR3 is 12 residues. Trimming took 4 bases from V and 5 from J; bases not matched to a gene: 4. CDR3 sequence: CSAKGQVHEQYF. The CDR3 DNA sequence: TGCAGTGCTAAGGGACAGGTCCACGAGCAGTACTTC.

The chain combines TRBV20-1 with TRBJ1-1; no definite D call. The CDR3 sequence is 13 residues long. CDR1 is DFQATT and CDR2 is SNEGSKA in the germline V gene (reference sequence). V was cut by 4 bases and J by 1 base, with 10 bases left in between. The CDR3 loop is CSAKGPGNTEAFF. CDR3 in DNA: TGCAGTGCTAAGGGCCCGGGGAACACTGAAGCTTTCTTT.

This clonotype was detected only once. The V and J genes are TRBV6-5 and TRBJ1-5; weak D call: TRBD1 (5 bases). The V and J ends lost 8 bases and 0 bases respectively, with 14 bases between them. This CDR3 has 15 amino acids. Germline values: CDR1 MNHEY, CDR2 SVGAGI. The CDR3 DNA reads as TGTGCCAGCGGTCGATGGGGGGATAGCAATCAGCCCCAGCATTTT. Protein: CASGRWGDSNQPQHF.

The chain links TRBV20-1 to TRBJ2-1; D perhaps matches TRBD1 (5 bases). The CDR3 loop spans 14 amino acids. Germline V gene data show CDR1 as DFQATT and CDR2 as SNEGSKA (reference sequence). V was cut by 3 bases and J by 0 bases, with 9 bases left in between. Here the CDR3 DNA reads TGCAGTGCTAGGGGGCCAATCTCCTACAATGAGCAGTTCTTC. Translation: CSARGPISYNEQFF.

This clonotype appeared a few times. The gene calls are TRBV20-1 and TRBJ1-1; 7 positions match TRBD1. In germline, CDR1 is DFQATT, CDR2 SNEGSKA (reference sequence). The length of the CDR3 is 11 residues. Germline trimming cut 6 bases from V and 5 bases from J; bases unmatched to any gene: 3. This chain's CDR3 is CSAPRGTEAFF. The CDR3, as DNA: TGCAGTGCACCCAGGGGGACTGAAGCTTTCTTT.

The gene calls are TRBV12-3 or TRBV12-4 and TRBJ2-3; tentative D call: TRBD1 (5 bases). The V end was cut by 6 bases, the J end by 8 bases, with 24 bases between. The CDR3 consists of 16 residues. The CDR3: CASRLQAPGAWGTQYF. The CDR3 DNA follows: TGTGCCAGCAGGCTACAGGCCCCTGGGGCTTGGGGTACGCAGTATTTT.

The CDR3 sequence is CSAPRRHSQETQYF. The DNA of the CDR3 is TGCAGTGCTCCCCGGAGGCACAGCCAAGAGACCCAGTACTTC. The genes are TRBV20-1 and TRBJ2-5, with a possible D match to TRBD2 (5 bases). CDR1 DFQATT and CDR2 SNEGSKA come from the germline V gene (reference sequence). Trimming shortened V by 5 bases and J by 1 base, and 14 bases separated the two germline ends. The CDR3 totals 14 residues.

The chain joins TRBV20-1 to TRBJ2-7; D not certain. The V end was cut by 5 bases, the J end by 7 bases, with 24 bases between. This CDR3 is 15 amino acids long. Germline V lookup: CDR1 DFQATT, CDR2 SNEGSKA (reference sequence). The CDR3 loop reads CSAVVVGSVSQEQYF. Written as DNA, the CDR3 is TGCAGTGCTGTGGTCGTTGGGTCAGTCAGCCAGGAGCAGTACTTC.

The table lists this clonotype with a few counts. V is TRBV5-6 and J is TRBJ1-1; D not resolved. The germline gives CDR1 SGHDT, CDR2 YYEEEE. The CDR3 length is 15 residues. Deletions cut 0 bases from V and 1 base from J, with 10 bases between. The CDR3 reads CASSLDPTTNTEAFF. The CDR3 DNA is TGTGCCAGCAGCTTGGATCCTACAACGAACACTGAAGCTTTCTTT.

This chain joins TRBV6-6 and TRBJ1-1; tentatively, D is TRBD1 (6 bases). The CDR3 is 15 residues long. From germline, CDR1 is MNHNY and CDR2 SVGAGI (reference sequence). V gave up 2 bases and J gave up 1 base, with 11 bases separating them. The CDR3 DNA is TGTGCCAGCAGTTACGCCGTCAGGGGGAACACTGAAGCTTTCTTT. Translated: CASSYAVRGNTEAFF.

In the case of this clonotype: One end of the junction varies from germline; a read error may be responsible. The gene calls are TRBV7-2 and TRBJ1-6, with TRBD1 matching 10 bases. Germline values: CDR1 SGHTA, CDR2 FQGNSA. This CDR3 is 15 amino acids long. CDR3 in DNA: TGTGCCGGCAGCTTAGGGAGGACAGGGGGTACACCCCTCCACTTT. Its translation: CAGSLGRTGGTPLHF.

The DNA for the CDR3 is TGTGCCAGTAGTATTGGTAACTCCTATAATTCACCCCTCCACTTT. Translation gives CASSIGNSYNSPLHF. The gene calls are TRBV19 and TRBJ1-6, with D uncertain. The CDR3 spans 15 residues. From germline, CDR1 is LNHDA and CDR2 SQIVND (reference sequence). The ends were cut back, 3 bases at V and 0 bases at J, with 6 bases in the middle.

V is TRBV20-1 and J is TRBJ2-3; D is perhaps TRBD2 (5 bases). CDR1 and CDR2 (germline): DFQATT, SNEGSKA (reference sequence). Trimming removed 6 bases at V and 6 bases at J, with 16 bases between. This CDR3 spans 13 amino acids. CDR3 sequence reads: CSAAAGLRDTQYF. In DNA, the CDR3 is TGCAGTGCGGCGGCGGGCCTCAGGGATACGCAGTATTTT.

The chain carries TRBV6-6 and TRBJ1-1, with a possible D match to TRBD1 (6 bases). V shed 7 bases and J shed 8 bases, with 11 bases lying between them. The CDR3 has 11 amino acids. From germline, CDR1 is MNHNY and CDR2 SVGAGI (reference sequence). CDR3 sequence reads: CASMKGTEAFF. In nucleotides, the CDR3 is TGTGCCAGCATGAAGGGGACAGAAGCTTTCTTT.

This chain joins TRBV7-2 and TRBJ1-1; D is possibly TRBD1 (5 bases). CDR1 SGHTA and CDR2 FQGNSA come from the germline V gene. The CDR3 contains 15 residues. Trimming cost V 7 bases and J 3 bases, with 18 bases left between them. Here the CDR3 DNA reads TGTGCCAGCATCCCCGGGGGGGTCCTTTACACTGAAGCTTTCTTT. Its translation is CASIPGGVLYTEAFF. The whole variable domain, filled in from reference TRBV7-2 and TRBJ1-1, reads GAGVSQSPSNKVTEKGKDVELRCDPISGHTALYWYRQSLGQGLEFLIYFQGNSAPDKSGLPSDRFSAERTGGSVSTLTIQRTQQEDSAVYLCASIPGGVLYTEAFFGQGTRLTVV.

The CDR3 DNA sequence: TGTGCCAGCCGGTTGATGAACACCGGGGAGCTGTTTTTT. Translation: CASRLMNTGELFF. The chain combines TRBV12-3 or TRBV12-4 with TRBJ2-2; no clear D gene. There are 13 residues in the CDR3. The V gene lost 8 bases and the J gene lost 1 base, with 8 bases spanning the gap.

The J gene is TRBJ2-3, the V gene TRBV6-5; D may be TRBD2 (6 bases). The CDR3 extends over 15 amino acids. Trimming pared 2 bases from V and 6 bases from J, leaving 15 bases between. Germline CDR1 and CDR2: MNHEY and SVGAGI. Here the CDR3 reads CASSYTTSAGDTQYF. CDR3 nucleotide sequence: TGTGCCAGCAGTTACACGACAAGCGCGGGGGATACGCAGTATTTT.

The chain links TRBV28 to TRBJ2-7, with 8 bases aligning to TRBD1. The CDR3 contains 15 residues. From germline, CDR1 is MDHEN and CDR2 SYDVKM. The V and J ends lost 3 bases and 5 bases, in that order; junction bases with no gene match: 9. The CDR3 bases are TGTGCCAGCAGTTTTTCCCCGGACAGGGCCGACGAGCAGTACTTC. Its translation: CASSFSPDRADEQYF. The entire variable domain, with the rest obtained from reference TRBV28 and TRBJ2-7, is as follows: DVKVTQSSRYLVKRTGEKVFLECVQDMDHENMFWYRQDPGLGLRLIYFSYDVKMKEKGDIPEGYSVSREKKERFSLILESASTNQTSMYLCASSFSPDRADEQYFGPGTRLTVT.

V gene TRBV3-1 combines with J gene TRBJ1-4; 9 nucleotides agree with TRBD1. Germline lookup yields CDR1 LGHDT and CDR2 YNNKEL (reference sequence). There are 18 residues in the CDR3. Germline trimming cut 1 base from V and 0 bases from J; bases unmatched to any gene: 6. The CDR3 nucleotides read TGTGCCAGCAGCCAAGCCTTGGGACAGGGAACAACTAATGAAAAACTGTTTTTT. Translation gives CASSQALGQGTTNEKLFF.

J is TRBJ1-2 and V is TRBV7-2, with TRBD1 matching over 11 bases. CDR3 length equals 15 residues. J was trimmed by 7 bases and V by 5 bases; bases with no gene match: 9. CDR1 SGHTA and CDR2 FQGNSA come from the germline V gene. The CDR3 protein is CASSPYGGQGVGYTF. CDR3 in DNA: TGTGCCAGCAGCCCCTATGGGGGACAGGGGGTTGGCTACACCTTC.

This clonotype was seen a handful of times. V is TRBV7-9 and J is TRBJ1-2, with unresolved D. Per germline, CDR1 SEHNR and CDR2 FQNEAQ (reference sequence). The CDR3 is 14 amino acids. Trimming pared 1 base from V and 2 bases from J, leaving 8 bases between. The CDR3 region is CASSLVSENYGYTF. In DNA, the CDR3 is TGTGCCAGCAGCTTAGTTTCAGAAAACTATGGCTACACCTTC.

This clonotype was recorded at least ten times. CDR3 sequence: CASSSLNSYEQYF. CDR3 coding DNA: TGTGCCAGCAGCTCCTTAAATTCCTACGAGCAGTACTTC. The chain is built from TRBV11-2 and TRBJ2-7, with D hard to call. The length of the CDR3 is 13 residues. The germline V gene encodes CDR1 SGHAT and CDR2 FQNNGV. The V end lost 4 bases, the J end lost 1 base, and 8 bases lay between the germline ends.

This clonotype was observed a handful of times. CDR3 nucleotides: TGCAGTGCTCAACCCGCAACTAATGAAAAACTGTTTTTT. It specifies CSAQPATNEKLFF. The V and J genes are TRBV20-1 and TRBJ1-4, with D uncertain. With 5 bases removed from V and 0 bases from J, the gap between germline ends came to 7 bases. Germline V gene data show CDR1 as DFQATT and CDR2 as SNEGSKA (reference sequence). This CDR3 contains 13 residues.

This clonotype was detected only a few times. The V and J genes are TRBV20-1 and TRBJ2-1; 11 bases are shared with TRBD2. The CDR3 runs 16 residues. The germline V gene encodes CDR1 DFQATT and CDR2 SNEGSKA (reference sequence). The ends lost 6 bases at V and 0 bases at J; junction bases unmatched: 7. The CDR3 DNA reads TGCAGTGCACCGACTAGCGGGGCGCTCTCCTACAATGAGCAGTTCTTC. It codes for CSAPTSGALSYNEQFF.

This clonotype was detected once. The V and J genes are TRBV18 and TRBJ2-3; D gene ambiguous. CDR1 KGHSH and CDR2 LQKENI come from the germline V gene. The CDR3 covers 13 residues. V lost 3 bases to trimming and J lost 2 bases, with 6 bases between them. This chain's CDR3 is CASSPRFTDTQYF. In nucleotides, the CDR3 is TGTGCCAGCTCACCTCGGTTCACAGATACGCAGTATTTT.

The chain combines TRBV6-5 with TRBJ2-7; 8 bases align to TRBD2. Trimming took 4 bases from V and 6 from J; bases not matched to a gene: 8. Germline values: CDR1 MNHEY, CDR2 SVGAGI. This CDR3 region has 14 residues. CDR3 sequence (DNA): TGTGCCAGCAGTTCTCCGGGACTAGTCTCCGAGCAGTACTTC. This codes for CASSSPGLVSEQYF.

The chain has TRBV14 and TRBJ1-4; D is undetermined. The CDR3 has 15 amino acids. Germline loops: CDR1 SGHDN, CDR2 FVKESK. V shed 5 bases and J shed 3 bases, with 13 bases lying between them. The CDR3 coding sequence is TGTGCCAGCAGCGCGATACCCGGAGCTAATGAAAAACTGTTTTTT. Translating it yields CASSAIPGANEKLFF.

The chain couples TRBV7-2 to TRBJ1-2, with 8 bases identical to TRBD1. The trim removed 3 bases at V and 4 bases at J, leaving 16 bases unmatched. The germline CDR1 and CDR2 sequences are SGHTA and FQGNSA. The CDR3 consists of 18 residues. The CDR3, as DNA: TGTGCCAGCAGCTTTGCAAGACAGGGGAATAGCTTGGGCTATGGCTACACCTTC. It translates to CASSFARQGNSLGYGYTF.